This T cell receptor (beta chain) was captured by sequencing in a study of blood T cells in healthy people across ages. Study conclusions and caveats: Roughly linear declines in TCR beta diversity per million T cells occurred with age. Higher diversity, along with more naive CD4+ cells, distinguished long-lived donors from aged donors.

Remarks on this clonotype: Antigen unknown.

J lost 5 bases, V lost 5 bases, and 11 bases had no gene match. From germline, CDR1 is DFQATT and CDR2 SNEGSKA (reference sequence). This CDR3 spans 14 amino acids. Then a second PCR, running roughly 6 to 11 cycles, was carried out with a sample-barcoded 5' primer and a J-beta primer mix. TCRdb reprocessed the 5' RACE reads via MiXCR and lists one record per CDR3 protein. The sample yields 1.8 million or so distinct CDR3 sequences, around 40% seen once. This chain connects TRBV20-1 to TRBJ2-5; TRBD2 matches at 7 bases. This receptor was taken from a human donor in good health. The source material was blood. The CDR3 nucleotides read TGCAGTGCTGCGCCGGGACTACTCGGGGAGACCCAGTACTTC. Translating gives CSAAPGLLGETQYF.